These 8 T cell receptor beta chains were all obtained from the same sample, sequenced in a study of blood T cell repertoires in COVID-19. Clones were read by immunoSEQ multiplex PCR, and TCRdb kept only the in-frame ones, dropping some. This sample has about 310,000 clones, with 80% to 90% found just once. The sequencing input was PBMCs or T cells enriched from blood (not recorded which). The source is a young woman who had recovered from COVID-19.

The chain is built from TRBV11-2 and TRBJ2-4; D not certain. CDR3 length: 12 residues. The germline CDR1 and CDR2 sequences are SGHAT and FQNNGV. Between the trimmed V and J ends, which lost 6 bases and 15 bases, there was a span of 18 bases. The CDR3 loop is CASSSGTGSRYF. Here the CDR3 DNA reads TGTGCCAGCAGTTCCGGAACCGGGTCAAGGTACTTC.

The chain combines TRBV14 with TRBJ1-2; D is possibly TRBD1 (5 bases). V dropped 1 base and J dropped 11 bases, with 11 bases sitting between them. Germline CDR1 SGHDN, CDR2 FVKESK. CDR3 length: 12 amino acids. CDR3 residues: CASSQGYGGYTF. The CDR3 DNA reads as TGTGCCAGCAGCCAAGGGTACGGGGGTTACACCTTC. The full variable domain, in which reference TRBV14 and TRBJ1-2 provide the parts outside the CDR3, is EAGVTQFPSHSVIEKGQTVTLRCDPISGHDNLYWYRRVMGKEIKFLLHFVKESKQDESGMPNNRFLAERTGGTYSTLKVQPAELEDSGVYFCASSQGYGGYTFGSGTRLTVV.

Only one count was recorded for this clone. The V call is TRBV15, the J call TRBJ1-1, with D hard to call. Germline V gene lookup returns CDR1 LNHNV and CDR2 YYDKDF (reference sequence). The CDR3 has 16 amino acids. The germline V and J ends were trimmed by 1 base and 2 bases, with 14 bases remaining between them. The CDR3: CATSRVWAGKNTEAFF. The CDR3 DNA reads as TGTGCCACCAGCAGAGTCTGGGCCGGAAAAAACACTGAAGCTTTCTTT.

The CDR3 region has the DNA TGTGCCAGTAGTGCGAAACAGGGTGCGCCCACTGAAGCTTTCTTT. It codes for CASSAKQGAPTEAFF. V usage is TRBV19 and J usage is TRBJ1-1; maybe TRBD1 (6 bases). The length of the CDR3 is 15 residues. The germline V and J ends were trimmed by 5 bases and 4 bases, with 17 bases remaining between them. Germline CDR1 reads LNHDA; CDR2 reads SQIVND (reference sequence).

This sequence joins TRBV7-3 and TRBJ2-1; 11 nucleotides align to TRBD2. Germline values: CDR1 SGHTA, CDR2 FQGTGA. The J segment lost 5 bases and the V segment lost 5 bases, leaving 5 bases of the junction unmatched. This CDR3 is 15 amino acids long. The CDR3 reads CASSPGTSGHNEQFF. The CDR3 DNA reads TGTGCCAGCAGCCCCGGGACTAGCGGACACAATGAGCAGTTCTTC. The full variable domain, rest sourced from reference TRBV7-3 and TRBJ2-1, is GAGVSQTPSNKVTEKGKYVELRCDPISGHTALYWYRQSLGQGPEFLIYFQGTGAADDSGLPNDRFFAVRPEGSVSTLKIQRTERGDSAVYLCASSPGTSGHNEQFFGPGTRLTVL.

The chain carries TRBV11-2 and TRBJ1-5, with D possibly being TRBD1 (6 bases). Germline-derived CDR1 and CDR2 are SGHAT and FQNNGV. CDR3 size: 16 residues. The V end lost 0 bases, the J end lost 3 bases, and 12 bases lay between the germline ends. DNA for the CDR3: TGTGCCAGCAGCTTAGATCATACAGGGTACAATCAGCCCCAGCATTTT. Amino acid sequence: CASSLDHTGYNQPQHF.

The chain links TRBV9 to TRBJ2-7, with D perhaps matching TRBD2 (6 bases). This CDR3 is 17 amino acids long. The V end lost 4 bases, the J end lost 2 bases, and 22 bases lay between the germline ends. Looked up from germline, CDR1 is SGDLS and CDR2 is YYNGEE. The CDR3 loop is CASSPTSGQGLTYEQYF. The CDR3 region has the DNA TGTGCCAGCAGCCCAACCAGCGGGCAAGGGCTTACCTACGAGCAGTACTTC.

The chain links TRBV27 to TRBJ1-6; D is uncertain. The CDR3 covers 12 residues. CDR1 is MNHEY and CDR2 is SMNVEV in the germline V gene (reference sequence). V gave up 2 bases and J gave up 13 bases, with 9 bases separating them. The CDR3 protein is CASSLAGSPLHF. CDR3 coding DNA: TGTGCCAGCAGTTTAGCGGGATCCCCCCTCCACTTT.